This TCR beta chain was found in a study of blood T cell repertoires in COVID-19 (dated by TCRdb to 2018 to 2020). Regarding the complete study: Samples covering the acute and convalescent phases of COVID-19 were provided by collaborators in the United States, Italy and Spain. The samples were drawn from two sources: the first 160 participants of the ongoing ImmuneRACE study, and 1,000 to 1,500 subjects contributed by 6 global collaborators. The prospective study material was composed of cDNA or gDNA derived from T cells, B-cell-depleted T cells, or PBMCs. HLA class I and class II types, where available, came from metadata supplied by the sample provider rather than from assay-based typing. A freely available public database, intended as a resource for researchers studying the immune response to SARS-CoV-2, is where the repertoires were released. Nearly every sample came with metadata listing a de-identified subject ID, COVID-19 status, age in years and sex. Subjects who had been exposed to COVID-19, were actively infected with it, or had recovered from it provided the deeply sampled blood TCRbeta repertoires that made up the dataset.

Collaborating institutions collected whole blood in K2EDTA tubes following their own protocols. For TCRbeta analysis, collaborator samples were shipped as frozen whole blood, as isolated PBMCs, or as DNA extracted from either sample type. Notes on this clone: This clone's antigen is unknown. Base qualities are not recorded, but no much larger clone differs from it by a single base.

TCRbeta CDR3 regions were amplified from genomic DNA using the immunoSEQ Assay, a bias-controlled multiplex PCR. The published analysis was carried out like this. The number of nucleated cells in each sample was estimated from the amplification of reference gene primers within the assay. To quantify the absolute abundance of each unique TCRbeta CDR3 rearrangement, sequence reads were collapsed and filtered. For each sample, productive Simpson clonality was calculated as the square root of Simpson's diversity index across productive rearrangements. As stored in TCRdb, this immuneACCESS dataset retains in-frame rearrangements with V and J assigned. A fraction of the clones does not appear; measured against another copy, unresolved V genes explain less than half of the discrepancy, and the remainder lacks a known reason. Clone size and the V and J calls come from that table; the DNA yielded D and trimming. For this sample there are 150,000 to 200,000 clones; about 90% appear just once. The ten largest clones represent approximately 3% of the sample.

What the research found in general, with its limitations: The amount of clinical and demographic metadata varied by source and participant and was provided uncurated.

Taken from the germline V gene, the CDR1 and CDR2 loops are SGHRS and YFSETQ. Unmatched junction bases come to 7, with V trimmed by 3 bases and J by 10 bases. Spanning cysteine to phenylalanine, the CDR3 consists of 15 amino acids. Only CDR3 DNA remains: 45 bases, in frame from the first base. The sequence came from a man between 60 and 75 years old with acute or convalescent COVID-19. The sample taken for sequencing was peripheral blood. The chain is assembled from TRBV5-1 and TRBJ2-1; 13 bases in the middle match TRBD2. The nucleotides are TGCGCCAGCAGCTCAGGACTAGCGGGGGTTCTAGAGCAGTTCTTC. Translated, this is CASSSGLAGVLEQFF.